The following is a T cell receptor beta chain sequence with its context. This entry comes from a study of blood T cell repertoires in COVID-19. As for the study in general: PBMCs, B-cell-depleted T cells, or T cells provided the cDNA or gDNA that made up the material.

CDR1 MNHEY and CDR2 SVGEGT come from the germline V gene. This CDR3 has 13 residues. Trimming pared 6 bases from V and 4 bases from J, leaving 10 bases between. Sequencing used immunoSEQ multiplex PCR; TCRdb keeps in-frame clones, though not all of them. Of 300,000 to 400,000 clones in the sample, about 90% were seen once. Source material: peripheral blood. This sequence was found in a woman younger than 30 who had recovered from COVID-19. This chain links TRBV6-2 or TRBV6-3 with TRBJ2-1; D call uncertain. The CDR3: CASSSSRYNEQFF. CDR3 bases: TGTGCCAGCAGCTCCTCCCGTTACAATGAGCAGTTCTTC.